This record concerns one T cell receptor (beta chain) sequence. Trimming pared 3 bases from V and 3 bases from J, leaving 9 bases between. This CDR3 comprises 13 residues. Germline assignment: CDR1 SGDLS and CDR2 YYNGEE. This entry comes from a study of blood T cell repertoires in COVID-19. Study background: Both acute and convalescent COVID-19 samples were obtained from the United States, Italy and Spain. PBMCs, B-cell-depleted T cells, or T cells were the source of the cDNA or gDNA that made up the material.

As handled by the study authors: Amplification of reference gene primers was used by the study to estimate nucleated cell counts. Assay used: immunoSEQ multiplex PCR; TCRdb lists only in-frame clones, some missing. V and J calls and clone size are those listed in that table; D and trimming were worked out from the DNA. The sample consists of tens of thousands of clones, 70% to 90% of them appearing once. The source of this sequence is a woman in her fifties or sixties with active COVID-19. V gene TRBV9 combines with J gene TRBJ1-1; perhaps TRBD1 as D (6 bases). The sequencing sample was made of peripheral blood. The CDR3 nucleotides read TGTGCCAGCAGCGCCCACAGGGACACTGAAGCTTTCTTT. As protein: CASSAHRDTEAFF.